Given below is one T cell receptor (beta chain) in context. The clone's antigen remains unknown. Base qualities are not at hand, and no much larger clone is one base apart. From the cysteine through the phenylalanine, the CDR3 covers 14 amino acids. Just the 42-base CDR3 DNA is kept, in frame starting at base 1. V and J are trimmed by 5 bases and 6 bases, and the gene matches miss 10 bases of the junction. CDR1 MDHEN and CDR2 SYDVKM are derived from the germline V gene. The cohort comprised some 680 healthy bone marrow donors. At the time of sampling, every cohort member was nominally healthy, though immune exposures that went unrecorded were likely present. The donor was CMV seronegative and was included in the group of 352 seronegative cohort members. Every donor gave a peripheral blood sample, and the peripheral blood mononuclear cells from that sample were used for TCR beta sequencing. The Qiagen DNeasy Blood Extraction Kit was used to extract genomic DNA from the blood cell samples.

These data belong to a study of cytomegalovirus exposure and HLA in healthy donors listed by TCRdb under 2017. The study in broad terms: According to an earlier analysis of several hundred of the donors, about 179 million T cells yielded over 90 million unique TCR beta sequences and about 300 Gb of sequence data. Among a few hundred genotyped donors of the cohort, an average of around 240,000 unique TCR beta nucleotide sequences were sequenced per donor, roughly 20% of them non-productive. Typing coverage differed by locus: A, B, C, DRB1 and DQB1 were typed in roughly 620-640 donors, DQA1 in 522, DPA1 in around 600, and DPB1 in approximately 450. Roughly 5 DR-DQ haplotypes were handled as single units for association and clustering, since linkage in the cohort was strong. Using immunosequencing, the study profiled T cell repertoires from about 610 subjects and related those repertoires to cytomegalovirus serostatus. HLA typing included class I and class II loci at four-digit resolution. The study aimed to test whether signatures of past pathogen exposure could be identified by cataloging public T cell receptors. A later genetic analysis took genome-wide SNP genotypes for about 65% of the 666 donors and used that subset as a discovery cohort. An earlier analysis of about 600 of the donors used high-throughput TCR beta sequencing to judge whether each TCR beta V gene segment behaved as functional or pseudogenic. The genetic ancestry cluster associated with self-reported Caucasian donors included 81% of the approximately 430 genotyped donors. Rather than using new phenotypic data, the later analysis identified candidate immune exposures from TCR beta sequences and from how often those sequences occurred across donors. About 280 gigabases of sequencing data and approximately 84 million unique TCR sequences were included in an early release covering several hundred HLA-typed donors. Alongside the repertoire data, information on donor age, sex, ethnicity and CMV serostatus was compiled. To study patterns of TCR occurrence, a later analysis re-analyzed previously published TCR beta repertoires from more than 550 donors and added high-resolution HLA genotyping. High-throughput TCR immunosequencing, statistical association of individual TCRs with disease status, and machine learning were combined to predict cytomegalovirus infection status. A separate validation cohort of over a hundred different subjects was used in addition to the 666-subject first cohort. All discovery cohort repertoires had been generated using a single sequencing platform. General findings and caveats noted by the study authors: The authors suggested that the approach could potentially be generalized to other disease states and immunological phenotypes. A later genetic analysis associated a missense DCLRE1C variant with V-gene and J-gene trimming of TCR beta chains, and an independent cohort replicated the association. When HLA alleles, especially DR and DQ, strongly co-occurred, attributing TCR associations to individual alleles was difficult. Most TCR sequences were seen in very few donors, while some public TCRs were found in many individuals. Because counts were too low, 15 to 20 rarely observed V segments, including chromosome 9 orphons, were excluded from the earlier analysis of around 590 of the donors. Correlated functional status among segregating V segments might be attributable to linkage disequilibrium, but an unknown experimental factor could not be ruled out. The cohort was sequenced for TCR beta chains only, and without alpha or paired-chain data the features that could be detected were limited. A cluster of highly shared sequence variants was judged likely to be a technical artifact of the sequencing pipeline. In a later analysis, TCR association rates were found to vary across HLA loci, with the most associated TCRs seen for DRB1 alleles and the fewest for HLA-C alleles. In a later analysis, around 17,000 TCR beta sequences were associated with specific HLA alleles at a false discovery rate of 0.05. Sequencing depth was assumed to be roughly uniform across donors in the presence/absence analyses, though that assumption may not hold. Because the 87-base-pair reads could not distinguish some IMGT-functional V segments, including TRBV6-2 and TRBV6-3, those segments were excluded. In a later genetic analysis, fewer N-insertions in productive TCRs were reported among donors in an Asian-associated ancestry cluster than the 666-donor mean. A later analysis found that HLA-associated TCR beta chains were more clonally expanded and had lower generation probabilities than equally common non-associated chains. In a later analysis, several top co-occurrence clusters were reported to appear linked to parvovirus B19, influenza, CMV and Epstein-Barr virus. The classifier was reported to diagnose cytomegalovirus status with high specificity and sensitivity in both the original cohort and the validation cohort. A further reported finding was that TCR beta sequences accurately predicted the HLA-A and HLA-B alleles for most subjects in the first cohort. In an earlier analysis of fewer than 750 of the donors, most TCR beta V segments were observed in productive rearrangements about 90% or about 30% of the time, broadly matching IMGT annotations. A later analysis found that most CMV-associated TCR beta chains appeared HLA-restricted, with HLA associations seemingly driven largely by CMV exposure. For the cohort, immune exposure information was limited to CMV serostatus. Because HLA typing was unavailable for some donors at each locus, only the typed subset was used in association tests. In vitro tests confirmed that a few of the cytomegalovirus-associated TCR beta chains recognize cytomegalovirus antigens. The study gave a list of around 170 TCR beta chains associated with cytomegalovirus.

Preparation of the library involved the immunoSEQ multiplex PCR assay. For the multiplex PCR, a mixture combining 60 forward primers for TCR Vbeta segments and 13 reverse primers for TCR Jbeta segments was used. The CDR3 region of rearranged TCR beta genes was amplified from genomic DNA by a multiplex PCR assay. Amplified TCR beta libraries were sequenced as 87-base-pair reads on the Illumina HiSeq System. Processing in the source paper ran as follows. Across the 640 or so repertoires, a later analysis counted some 80 million unique TCR beta chains, approximately 12 million of which were shared by at least two donors. A nearest-neighbor algorithm error-corrected the raw reads and collapsed the reads into unique sequences, merging closely related sequences to remove PCR and sequencing errors. V, D and J gene segments were assigned by aligning CDR3 sequences to IMGT reference sequences. For a sequence to be retained, at least a six-nucleotide match to both a V gene segment and a J gene segment was required. A rearrangement was called productive if the CDR3 had no stop codons and remained in frame with V and J, and every other rearrangement was called non-productive. Following IMGT convention, CDR3 was defined as the stretch from the second conserved V-encoded cysteine up to the conserved J-encoded phenylalanine. The earlier analysis of about 610 of the donors excluded any sequence lacking an unambiguous match to a single V gene segment. An earlier analysis of a few hundred of the donors classified V segments as functional when productive rearrangements were above 56.7% and as segregating when the standard deviation between donors was above 5%. A statistical classification framework was developed to diagnose cytomegalovirus status using the catalog of TCR beta chain sequences. V and J gene assignment, in a later analysis, came from comparing TCR nucleotide sequences with IMGT/GENE-DB human TR gene sequences. A later analysis assigned CDR3 sequences and most-parsimonious VDJ recombination scenarios with the TCRdist pipeline. In a later analysis, every TCR beta chain was defined by the combination of its CDR3 amino acid sequence and its V-gene family, and reads without a unique V-gene family were dropped. As a way to deal with suspected cross-contamination and a sequencing artifact, a later analysis dropped hundreds of nucleotide sequences that were highly shared and had low generation probability. A later analysis calculated a clonal expansion index for each public chain from normalized within-repertoire ranks of inferred template counts. In a later analysis, generation probabilities were computed with a VDJ recombination model fitted to out-of-frame rearrangements, and the resulting probabilities were checked against IGoR. In a later analysis, hypergeometric tests were used to score TCR-TCR, TCR-HLA and TCR-CMV co-occurrence, with a repertoire-size bias correction applied to TCR pairs. In a later analysis, false discovery rates were estimated by permuting HLA or CMV assignments 20 times. A later analysis grouped co-occurring TCRs with DBSCAN, adding TCRdist sequence similarity when clustering within HLA-allele-positive subsets. Repertoires with fewer than 30,000 or more than 120,000 public chains were left out of co-occurrence clustering, as were four to six repertoires with anomalous nucleotide sharing. As stored in TCRdb, this immuneACCESS dataset retains in-frame rearrangements with V and J assigned. A fraction of the clones does not appear; measured against another copy, unresolved V genes explain less than half of the discrepancy, and the remainder lacks a known reason. D and trimming come from the DNA, and the V and J calls and clone size come from that table. This sample comprises about 200,000 clones, roughly 80% of them detected only once. The top ten constitute 2.5% to 3% of the sample.

The rearranged segments are TRBV28 and TRBJ2-7; 7 of the junction bases match TRBD1. The sequence derives from a man between 25 and 39 years old in good health and CMV-seronegative. The sample taken for sequencing was PBMCs. This receptor carries the CDR3 CASSQRQGEVEQYF. The bases are TGTGCCAGCAGTCAGCGACAGGGCGAGGTCGAGCAGTACTTC.